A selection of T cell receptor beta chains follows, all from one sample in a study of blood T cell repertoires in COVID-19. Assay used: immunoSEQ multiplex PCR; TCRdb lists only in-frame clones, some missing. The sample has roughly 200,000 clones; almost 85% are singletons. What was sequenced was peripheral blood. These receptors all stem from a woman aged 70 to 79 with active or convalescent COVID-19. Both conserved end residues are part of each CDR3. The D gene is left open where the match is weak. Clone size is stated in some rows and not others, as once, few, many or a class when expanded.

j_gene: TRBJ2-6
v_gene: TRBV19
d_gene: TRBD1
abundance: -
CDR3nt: TGTGCCAGTAGTATAGATCCCCGAACAGGGGGAAACTCTGGGGCCAACGTCCTGACTTTC
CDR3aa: CASSIDPRTGGNSGANVLTF

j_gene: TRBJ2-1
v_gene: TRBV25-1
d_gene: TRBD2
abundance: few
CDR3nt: TGTGCCAGCAGTGGCACTAGCGGGTGGCAAAATGAGCAGTTCTTC
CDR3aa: CASSGTSGWQNEQFF

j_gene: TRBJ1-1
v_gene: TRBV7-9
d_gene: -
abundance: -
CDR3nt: TGTGCCAGCAGCCTAACGGGGGGGAACACTGAAGCTTTCTTT
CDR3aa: CASSLTGGNTEAFF

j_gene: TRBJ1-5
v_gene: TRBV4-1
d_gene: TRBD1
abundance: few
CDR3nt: TGCGCCAGCAGCCAAGAGTACGACAGGGCAGCCAATCAGCCCCAGCATTTT
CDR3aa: CASSQEYDRAANQPQHF

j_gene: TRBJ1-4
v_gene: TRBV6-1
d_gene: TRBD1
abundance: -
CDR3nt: TGTGCCAGCAGTGAAGGGGGGACAGGGGTTGAAAAACTGTTTTTT
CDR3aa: CASSEGGTGVEKLFF

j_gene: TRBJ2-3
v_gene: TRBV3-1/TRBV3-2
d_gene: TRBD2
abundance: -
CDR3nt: TGTGCCAGCAGCCTGACTAGCGGGAGATCGGATACGCAGTATTTT
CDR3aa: CASSLTSGRSDTQYF

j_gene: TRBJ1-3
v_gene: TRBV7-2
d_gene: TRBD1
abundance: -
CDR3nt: TGTGCCAGCAGCCTGGAGACAGGGTTTTCAAACACCATATATTTT
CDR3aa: CASSLETGFSNTIYF

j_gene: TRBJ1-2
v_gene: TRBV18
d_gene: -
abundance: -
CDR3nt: TGTGCCAGCTCAGGAACAGACTATGGCTACACCTTC
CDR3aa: CASSGTDYGYTF

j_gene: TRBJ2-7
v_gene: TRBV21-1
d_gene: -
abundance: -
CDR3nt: TGTGCCAGCAGCAAGTCGACAGGCCCCTTGGCATACGAGCAGTACTTC
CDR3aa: CASSKSTGPLAYEQYF

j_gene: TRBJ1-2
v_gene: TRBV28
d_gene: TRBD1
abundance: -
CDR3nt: TGTGCCAGCAGTTCACCCTCGGCAGGGGGCTATGGCTACACCTTC
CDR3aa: CASSSPSAGGYGYTF

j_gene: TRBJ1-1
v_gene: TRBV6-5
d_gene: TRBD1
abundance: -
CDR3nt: TGTGCCAGCAGTTGGCGGACAGGGCCGGGCACTGAAGCTTTCTTT
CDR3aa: CASSWRTGPGTEAFF

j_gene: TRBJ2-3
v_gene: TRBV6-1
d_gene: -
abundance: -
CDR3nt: TGTGCCAGCAGTGAAGCCCCGGGGAGCACAGATACGCAGTATTTT
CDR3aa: CASSEAPGSTDTQYF

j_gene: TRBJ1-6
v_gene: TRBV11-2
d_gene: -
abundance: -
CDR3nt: TGTGCCAGCAGCCCCGGGACACTTTTCTCACCCCTCCACTTT
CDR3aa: CASSPGTLFSPLHF

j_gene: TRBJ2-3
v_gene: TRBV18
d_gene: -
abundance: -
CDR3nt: TGTGCCAGCTCACCGCTAGCGCTGAGGACAGATACGCAGTATTTT
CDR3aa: CASSPLALRTDTQYF

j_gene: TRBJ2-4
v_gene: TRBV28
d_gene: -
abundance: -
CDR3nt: TGTGCCAGCAGTTTAAGGGGGGGGTATTTAGGGTACTTC
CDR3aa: CASSLRGGYLGYF

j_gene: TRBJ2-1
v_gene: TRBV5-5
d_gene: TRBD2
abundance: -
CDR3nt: TGTGCCAGCAGCTTTTGGCGGGGAACTAGCGGGAGTGTATACAATGAGCAGTTCTTC
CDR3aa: CASSFWRGTSGSVYNEQFF

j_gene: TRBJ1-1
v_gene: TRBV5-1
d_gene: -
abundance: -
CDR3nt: TGCGCCAGCAGCTTTCGGGCAGGGTGGGAACCTTTCTTT
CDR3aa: CASSFRAGWEPFF

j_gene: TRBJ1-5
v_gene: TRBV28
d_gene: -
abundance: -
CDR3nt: TGTGCCAGCAGTTTAGTTCACATCAAGACGGGGAGTCGGAATCAGCCCCAGCATTTT
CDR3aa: CASSLVHIKTGSRNQPQHF

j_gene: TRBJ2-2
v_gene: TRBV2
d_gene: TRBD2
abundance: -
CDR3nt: TGTGCCAGCAGTGAAGATGGCAGTCGTAGCGGGAGGGCCGGGGAGCTGTTTTTT
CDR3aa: CASSEDGSRSGRAGELFF

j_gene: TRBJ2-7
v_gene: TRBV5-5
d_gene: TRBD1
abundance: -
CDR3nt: TGTGCCAGCAGCCTGGGGGACAGGGGGACGCAGTACTTC
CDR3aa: CASSLGDRGTQYF

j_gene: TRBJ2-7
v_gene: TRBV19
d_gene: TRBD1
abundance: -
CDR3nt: TGTGCCAGTAGTATAGTCAAGGGGGCGCGTTACGAGCAGTACTTC
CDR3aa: CASSIVKGARYEQYF

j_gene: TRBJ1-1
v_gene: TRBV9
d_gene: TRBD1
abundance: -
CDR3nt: TGTGCCAGCAGCGACATGACAGGGACCCTCGGGGGCACTGAAGCTTTCTTT
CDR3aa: CASSDMTGTLGGTEAFF

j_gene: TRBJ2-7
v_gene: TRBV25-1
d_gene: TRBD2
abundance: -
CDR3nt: TGTGCCAGCAGTGATTGGCGGGAGAACTCCTACGAGCAGTACTTC
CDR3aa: CASSDWRENSYEQYF

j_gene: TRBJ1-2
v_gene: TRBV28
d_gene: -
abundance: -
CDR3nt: TGTGCCAGCAGTGCGGACAGCTATGGCTACACCTTC
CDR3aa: CASSADSYGYTF

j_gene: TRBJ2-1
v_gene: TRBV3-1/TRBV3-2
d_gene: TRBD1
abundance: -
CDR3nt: TGTGCCAGCAGCCAGGCTGGGACAGGGGGCTATGAGCAGTTCTTC
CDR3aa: CASSQAGTGGYEQFF

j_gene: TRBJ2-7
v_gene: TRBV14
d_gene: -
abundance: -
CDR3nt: TGTGCCAGCAGCCCGGGGACACGGATCTACGAGCAGTACTTC
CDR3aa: CASSPGTRIYEQYF

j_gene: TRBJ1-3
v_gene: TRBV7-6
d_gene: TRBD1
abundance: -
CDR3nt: TGTGCCAGCAGCCCTCCGACAGGGTCTGGAAACACCATATATTTT
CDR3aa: CASSPPTGSGNTIYF

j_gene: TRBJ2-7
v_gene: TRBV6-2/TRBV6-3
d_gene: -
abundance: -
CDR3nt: TGTGCCAGCAGTTACTCGATCGGTGCCCACGAGCAGTACTTC
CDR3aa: CASSYSIGAHEQYF

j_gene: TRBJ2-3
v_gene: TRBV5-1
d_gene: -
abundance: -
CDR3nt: TGCGCCAGCAGACTCGGAGCAGCAACAGATACGCAGTATTTT
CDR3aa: CASRLGAATDTQYF

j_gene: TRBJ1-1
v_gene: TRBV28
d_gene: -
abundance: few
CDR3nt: TGTGCCAGCAGTCCCAGAGGCTCTTCGAACACTGAAGCTTTCTTT
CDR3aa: CASSPRGSSNTEAFF

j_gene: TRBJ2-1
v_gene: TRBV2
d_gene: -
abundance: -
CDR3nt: TGTGCCAGCAGTGAAAGGTACAGATCCTACAATGAGCAGTTCTTC
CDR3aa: CASSERYRSYNEQFF

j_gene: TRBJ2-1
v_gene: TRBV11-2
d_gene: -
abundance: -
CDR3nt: TGTGCCAGCAGCTTACGTAAGAGCTCCTACAATGAGCAGTTCTTC
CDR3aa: CASSLRKSSYNEQFF

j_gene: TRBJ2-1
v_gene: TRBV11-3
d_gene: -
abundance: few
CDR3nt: TGTGCCAGCAGCCCCCCCCCGCGTTCGTCCTACAATGAGCAGTTCTTC
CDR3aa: CASSPPPRSSYNEQFF

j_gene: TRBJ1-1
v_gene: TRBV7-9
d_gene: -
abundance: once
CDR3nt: TGTGCCAGCAGCTTAGAAGCCTCCCCGAACACTGAAGCTTTCTTT
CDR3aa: CASSLEASPNTEAFF

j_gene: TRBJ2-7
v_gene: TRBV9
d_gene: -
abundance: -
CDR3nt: TGTGCCAGCAGCGTAGAGGGAGGGGGAGTAGGCTCCTACGAGCAGTACTTC
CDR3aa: CASSVEGGGVGSYEQYF

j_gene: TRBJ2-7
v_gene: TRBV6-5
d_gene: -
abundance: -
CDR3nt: TGTGCCAGCAGCTTGGACTACTCCTCCTACGAGCAGTACTTC
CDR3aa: CASSLDYSSYEQYF

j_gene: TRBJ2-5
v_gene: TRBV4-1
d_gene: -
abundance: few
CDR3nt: TGCGCCAGCAGCCAAGTGACAGTCCCACAAGAGACCCAGTACTTC
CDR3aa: CASSQVTVPQETQYF

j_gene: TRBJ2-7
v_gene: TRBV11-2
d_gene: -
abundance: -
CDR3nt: TGTGCCAGCAGCTTAATAACAGGGTGGAACGAGCAGTACTTC
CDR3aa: CASSLITGWNEQYF

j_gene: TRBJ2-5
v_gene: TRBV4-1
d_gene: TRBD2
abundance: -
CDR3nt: TGCGCCAGCAGCCGCCTTGGGCTAGCGGGGGATGTCCAGTACTTC
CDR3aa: CASSRLGLAGDVQYF

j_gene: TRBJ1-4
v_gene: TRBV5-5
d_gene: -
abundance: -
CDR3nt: TGTGCCAGCAGCTTAAGCCCACAGAGGGATGAAAAACTGTTTTTT
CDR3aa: CASSLSPQRDEKLFF

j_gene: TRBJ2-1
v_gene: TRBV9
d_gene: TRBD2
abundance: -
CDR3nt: TGTGCCAGCAGCGTAGCAGTCCTAGCGGGAGACAATGAGCAGTTCTTC
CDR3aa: CASSVAVLAGDNEQFF

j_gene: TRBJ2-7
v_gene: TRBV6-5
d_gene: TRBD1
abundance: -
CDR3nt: TGTGCCAGCAGTTATACGGGACAGGGAGCCGAGCAGTACTTC
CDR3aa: CASSYTGQGAEQYF

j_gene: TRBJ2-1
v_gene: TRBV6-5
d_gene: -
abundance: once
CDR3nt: TGTGCCAGCAGTCCGGGTCTGGAATACAATGAGCAGTTCTTC
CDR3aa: CASSPGLEYNEQFF

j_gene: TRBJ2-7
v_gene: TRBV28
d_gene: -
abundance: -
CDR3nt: TGTGCCAGCAGTTCTCACGGGGGTTCCTACGAGCAGTACTTC
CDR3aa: CASSSHGGSYEQYF

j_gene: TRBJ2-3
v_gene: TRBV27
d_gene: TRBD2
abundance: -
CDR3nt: TGTGCCAGCGGTGGGACTAGCGGGAGCACAGATACGCAGTATTTT
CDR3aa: CASGGTSGSTDTQYF

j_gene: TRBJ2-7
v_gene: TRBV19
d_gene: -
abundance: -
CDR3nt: TGTGCCAGTAGTAAAGTGAGACTAGGGGTGTACGAGCAGTACTTC
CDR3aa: CASSKVRLGVYEQYF

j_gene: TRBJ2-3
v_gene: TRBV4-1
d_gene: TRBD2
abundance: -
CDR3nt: TGCGCCAGCAGCCAAGATCCACGGGGGGCAGATACGCAGTATTTT
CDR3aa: CASSQDPRGADTQYF

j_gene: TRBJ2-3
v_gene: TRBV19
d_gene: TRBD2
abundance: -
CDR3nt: TGTGCCAGTAGATGGTCAGCGGGGAGCACAGATACGCAGTATTTT
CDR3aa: CASRWSAGSTDTQYF